The 30 T cell receptor beta chains below come from one sample, sequenced in a study of T cell responses to AZD1222 COVID-19 vaccine. Here immunoSEQ multiplex PCR was the method, and the copy in TCRdb shows in-frame clones only, minus some. The table records approximately 82,000 clones, 90% of them present only once. The material sequenced was peripheral blood, taken on day 0 of AZD1222 vaccination. These receptors originate from an adult in good health.

The rearrangement uses TRBV29-1 and TRBJ1-2; possible D gene TRBD1, 5 bases. Germline values: CDR1 SQVTM, CDR2 ANQGSEA. The CDR3 runs 14 residues. V was cut by 6 bases and J by 4 bases, with 18 bases left in between. The CDR3 nucleotides are TGCAGCGTCGCCATGGGGGAAGGCGGCTATGGCTACACCTTC. It encodes CSVAMGEGGYGYTF.

V is TRBV7-3 and J is TRBJ2-7; D is ambiguous. V was shortened by 0 bases and J by 2 bases, with 11 bases between the two germline ends. This CDR3 spans 15 amino acids. CDR1 SGHTA and CDR2 FQGTGA come from the germline V gene. CDR3 sequence reads: CASSLTATAAYEQYF. CDR3 DNA: TGTGCCAGCAGCTTAACCGCAACAGCCGCCTACGAGCAGTACTTC. Using reference TRBV7-3 and TRBJ2-7 for the parts outside the CDR3, the full variable domain is GAGVSQTPSNKVTEKGKYVELRCDPISGHTALYWYRQSLGQGPEFLIYFQGTGAADDSGLPNDRFFAVRPEGSVSTLKIQRTERGDSAVYLCASSLTATAAYEQYFGPGTRLTVT.

The V call is TRBV7-2, the J call TRBJ2-5, with 12 positions matching TRBD1. The germline gives CDR1 SGHTA, CDR2 FQGNSA. The CDR3 length is 15 residues. Trimming at V came to 1 base and at J to 6 bases, leaving 3 bases not matched to a gene. DNA for the CDR3: TGTGCCAGCAGCTTAGAGGGACAGGGGGCCAAGACCCAGTACTTC. This gives the protein CASSLEGQGAKTQYF.

This rearrangement joins TRBV5-4 to TRBJ2-1; no definite D call. This CDR3 is 13 amino acids long. The V end was cut by 1 base, the J end by 7 bases, with 9 bases between. The germline CDR1 and CDR2 sequences are SGHNT and YYREEE (reference sequence). DNA of the CDR3: TGTGCCAGCAGCTTGCTTGGGATAAATGAGCAGTTCTTC. The encoded protein is CASSLLGINEQFF.

The genes are TRBV9 and TRBJ1-3, with D possibly being TRBD1 (6 bases). The V gene's germline CDR1 is SGDLS and CDR2 YYNGEE. The CDR3 length is 17 residues. V gave up 4 bases and J gave up 0 bases, with 17 bases separating them. The CDR3: CASSTGDKSSSGNTIYF. The CDR3 DNA is TGTGCCAGCAGCACCGGGGACAAGTCGAGCTCTGGAAACACCATATATTTT.

The CDR3 nucleotides read TGCAGCGTTTGGTCAGGTACGCAGTATTTT. It specifies CSVWSGTQYF. This sequence joins TRBV29-1 and TRBJ2-3; D is uncertain. Germline CDR1 and CDR2: SQVTM and ANQGSEA. V dropped 5 bases and J dropped 8 bases, with 8 bases sitting between them. This CDR3 has 10 amino acids.

The rearrangement links TRBV5-4 to TRBJ1-3; no definite D call. In germline, CDR1 is SGHNT, CDR2 YYREEE (reference sequence). CDR3 size: 14 residues. The V and J ends lost 0 bases and 4 bases respectively, with 8 bases between them. The CDR3 protein is CASSLDRIGNTIYF. In DNA form, the CDR3 reads TGTGCCAGCAGCTTGGACCGTATCGGAAACACCATATATTTT.

The chain links TRBV5-1 to TRBJ1-1; tentatively, D is TRBD1 (5 bases). Germline V gene lookup returns CDR1 SGHRS and CDR2 YFSETQ. V lost 3 bases, J lost 6 bases, and 18 bases lay in between. CDR3 size: 15 residues. CDR3 protein: CASSSKTGLGAEAFF. The CDR3 DNA follows: TGCGCCAGCAGCTCCAAGACGGGGCTGGGGGCTGAAGCTTTCTTT. Combining the CDR3 with reference TRBV5-1 and TRBJ1-1 gives the whole variable domain KAGVTQTPRYLIKTRGQQVTLSCSPISGHRSVSWYQQTPGQGLQFLFEYFSETQRNKGNFPGRFSGRQFSNSRSEMNVSTLELGDSALYLCASSSKTGLGAEAFFGQGTRLTVV.

The chain uses TRBV14 and TRBJ1-6, with D tentatively TRBD1 (6 bases). The CDR3 runs to 13 residues. Trimming took off 4 bases at V and 15 bases at J, with 16 bases between the two ends. Germline CDR1 and CDR2: SGHDN and FVKESK. CDR3 sequence (DNA): TGTGCCAGCAGCCCCTCGACAGGTTCGCTCCTCCACTTT. Translated, it gives CASSPSTGSLLHF.

This chain joins TRBV7-9 and TRBJ2-1; D may be TRBD2 (6 bases). Trimming took off 5 bases at V and 4 bases at J, with 18 bases between the two ends. The germline gives CDR1 SEHNR, CDR2 FQNEAQ (reference sequence). The length of the CDR3 is 16 residues. The CDR3 DNA follows: TGTGCCAGCAGCGGGGGGTCAAGGGTCGTTTACAATGAGCAGTTCTTC. This translates into CASSGGSRVVYNEQFF.

The chain carries TRBV10-3 and TRBJ1-1; D not resolved. V lost 6 bases and J lost 11, with 19 bases in between. CDR3 size: 13 residues. Germline CDR1 and CDR2: ENHRY and SYGVKD. CDR3 nucleotide sequence: TGTGCCATCAGCGACCGGGCCCAGGACGTGGCTTTCTTT. Its translation is CAISDRAQDVAFF.

By frequency in the sample, this clone is medium-sized. A junction boundary mismatches the germline segment, possibly from a read error. This chain connects TRBV4-3 to TRBJ2-2, with D maybe TRBD1 (5 bases). This CDR3 region has 15 residues. Germline V gene sequence: CDR1 LGHNA, CDR2 YSLEER. This CDR3 reads CASRQARTPTGELFF. CDR3 sequence (DNA): TGCGCCAGCAGACAAGCTAGGACACCCACCGGGGAGCTGTTTTTT.

The chain joins TRBV27 to TRBJ2-3; D gene ambiguous. V was pared by 6 bases and J by 2 bases, with 15 bases between. The CDR3 spans 15 residues. Germline V gene lookup returns CDR1 MNHEY and CDR2 SMNVEV (reference sequence). The CDR3 DNA sequence: TGTGCCAGCAGGCGGTCCTTACTTTTCACAGATACGCAGTATTTT. This translates into CASRRSLLFTDTQYF.

The chain uses TRBV6-1 and TRBJ2-7, with D unresolved. The CDR3 is 14 residues long. CDR1 MNHNS and CDR2 SASEGT come from the germline V gene. V lost 2 bases to trimming and J lost 2 bases, with 10 bases between them. The CDR3 region is CASSEWARTYEQYF. CDR3 nucleotides: TGTGCCAGCAGTGAATGGGCCAGGACCTACGAGCAGTACTTC.

A word on this clone: The sample holds other DNA sequences that translate to the same CDR3. The genes are TRBV6-1 and TRBJ1-3; the D gene is possibly TRBD1 (6 bases). Germline CDR1 reads MNHNS; CDR2 reads SASEGT. The CDR3 has 16 amino acids. V was shortened by 2 bases and J by 0 bases, with 11 bases between the two germline ends. The CDR3 DNA reads TGTGCCAGCAGTGAACTGCAGGGGAACTCTGGAAACACCATATATTTT. Amino acid sequence: CASSELQGNSGNTIYF.

This rearrangement joins TRBV19 to TRBJ1-4, with a tentative D call TRBD1 (5 bases). CDR1 and CDR2 (germline): LNHDA, SQIVND (reference sequence). The length of the CDR3 is 15 residues. The V end was cut by 6 bases, the J end by 7 bases, with 18 bases between. Here the CDR3 DNA reads TGTGCCAGTAGCCCGTGGGGGGGAGGAGGTGAAAAACTGTTTTTT. Translation gives CASSPWGGGGEKLFF.

The rearrangement joins TRBV7-3 to TRBJ2-3, with TRBD1 as a possible D gene (6 bases). The CDR3 is 13 residues long. The germline gives CDR1 SGHTA, CDR2 FQGTGA. V was shortened by 5 bases and J by 3 bases, with 9 bases between the two germline ends. The chain's CDR3 is CASSHRETDTQYF. The CDR3 bases are TGTGCCAGCAGCCACAGGGAAACAGATACGCAGTATTTT.

This chain connects TRBV5-6 to TRBJ2-7, with D hard to call. CDR3 size: 17 residues. V lost 4 bases to trimming and J lost 0 bases, with 20 bases between them. Germline-derived CDR1 and CDR2 are SGHDT and YYEEEE. CDR3 region: CASSRPRAKGTSYEQYF. The CDR3 DNA follows: TGTGCCAGCAGCCGTCCTCGAGCTAAGGGAACCTCCTACGAGCAGTACTTC.

The chain links TRBV29-1 to TRBJ2-7; 10 bases agree with TRBD2. CDR3 length: 12 amino acids. CDR1 and CDR2 (germline): SQVTM, ANQGSEA. V dropped 5 bases and J dropped 3; count of bases not matched to a gene: 1. CDR3 sequence (DNA): TGCAGCGTTATAGCGGGGGGCTACGAGCAGTACTTC. Its translation: CSVIAGGYEQYF.

In its sample, this clone was seen once. The gene calls are TRBV24-1 and TRBJ2-5, with D possibly called TRBD1 or TRBD2 (5 bases each). V was pared by 0 bases and J by 4 bases, with 17 bases between. This CDR3 has 17 amino acids. The germline V gene encodes CDR1 KGHDR and CDR2 SFDVKD. The DNA of the CDR3 is TGTGCCACCAGTGATTTGTATGGGGACCTGGATCGAGAGACCCAGTACTTC. Translation gives CATSDLYGDLDRETQYF.

The rearrangement uses TRBV6-4 and TRBJ2-1; D could derive from TRBD1 or TRBD2 (5 bases each). V lost 6 bases, J lost 0 bases, and 18 bases lay in between. CDR3 size: 17 residues. Per the germline V gene, CDR1 is MRHNA and CDR2 is SNTAGT. The CDR3 sequence is CASSPLGTESSYNEQFF. CDR3 in DNA: TGTGCCAGCAGCCCCCTTGGGACGGAGAGCTCCTACAATGAGCAGTTCTTC.

This clone showed up just a few times. The chain links TRBV6-6 to TRBJ1-5; D remains ambiguous. The CDR3 covers 13 residues. CDR1 MNHNY and CDR2 SVGAGI come from the germline V gene (reference sequence). V shed 0 bases and J shed 4 bases, with 4 bases lying between them. CDR3 protein: CASSYSQNQPQHF. The CDR3 nucleotides read TGTGCCAGCAGTTACTCGCAGAATCAGCCCCAGCATTTT.

CDR3 sequence: CASSQEGSQLAKNIQYF. The CDR3 DNA reads TGCGCCAGCAGCCAAGAGGGGAGCCAGCTAGCCAAAAACATTCAGTACTTC. The chain links TRBV4-1 to TRBJ2-4; perhaps TRBD2 as D (5 bases). The germline V gene encodes CDR1 MGHRA and CDR2 YSYEKL. Trimming shortened V by 0 bases and J by 0 bases, and 12 bases separated the two germline ends. The CDR3 spans 17 residues.

This sequence joins TRBV2 and TRBJ1-2; 10 bases are shared with TRBD1. The CDR3 runs to 13 residues. The V and J ends lost 6 bases and 7 bases, in that order; junction bases with no gene match: 5. Germline CDR1 and CDR2: SNHLY and FYNNEI. This CDR3 reads CASRPGQGSGYTF. The DNA of the CDR3 is TGTGCCAGCAGGCCGGGACAGGGGAGTGGCTACACCTTC.

This chain joins TRBV9 and TRBJ2-3; D is ambiguous. CDR3 length equals 13 residues. CDR1 is SGDLS, CDR2 YYNGEE, per germline. The ends were cut back, 3 bases at V and 2 bases at J, with 7 bases in the middle. The CDR3 reads CASSASPTDTQYF. In DNA form, the CDR3 reads TGTGCCAGCAGCGCGAGCCCCACAGATACGCAGTATTTT.

The gene calls are TRBV7-2 and TRBJ1-1; D is undetermined. The ends were cut back, 5 bases at V and 1 base at J, with 11 bases in the middle. This CDR3 is 14 amino acids long. Per germline, CDR1 SGHTA and CDR2 FQGNSA. CDR3 coding DNA: TGTGCCAGCAGCCCATCGGGTAAGAACACTGAAGCTTTCTTT. It specifies CASSPSGKNTEAFF.

The chain links TRBV18 to TRBJ2-1; 7 positions match TRBD2. The CDR3 sequence is 16 residues long. Per the germline V gene, CDR1 is KGHSH and CDR2 is LQKENI. Germline trimming cut 2 bases from V and 4 bases from J; bases unmatched to any gene: 8. CDR3 amino acids: CASSPSRDGGYNEQFF. CDR3 DNA sequence: TGTGCCAGCTCACCAAGCCGGGACGGGGGGTACAATGAGCAGTTCTTC.

This rearrangement joins TRBV9 to TRBJ2-3; 13 nucleotides agree with TRBD2. J lost 0 bases, V lost 2 bases, and 3 bases had no gene match. The CDR3 has 17 residues. The germline CDR1 and CDR2 sequences are SGDLS and YYNGEE. This CDR3 reads CASSVGTSGDSTDTQYF. DNA of the CDR3: TGTGCCAGCAGCGTCGGGACTAGCGGGGATAGCACAGATACGCAGTATTTT.

The V gene is TRBV18, the J gene TRBJ1-5, with 9 bases that match TRBD1. The CDR3 length is 16 residues. Losses at the gene ends were 2 bases for V and 3 bases for J; bases not matched to a gene: 5. CDR1 is KGHSH and CDR2 is LQKENI in the germline V gene. CDR3 in DNA: TGTGCCAGCTCACCAGCGACAGGGGGGAACAATCAGCCCCAGCATTTT. Its translation: CASSPATGGNNQPQHF.

This clone was seen only once. The chain combines TRBV19 with TRBJ1-3; no clear D gene. The germline gives CDR1 LNHDA, CDR2 SQIVND (reference sequence). The V end lost 4 bases, the J end lost 0 bases, and 7 bases lay between the germline ends. The CDR3 runs 14 residues. The CDR3 DNA is TGTGCCAGTAGTAGGCAGATCTCTGGAAACACCATATATTTT. Its protein is CASSRQISGNTIYF. Full variable domain (remainder filled in from reference TRBV19 and TRBJ1-3): DGGITQSPKYLFRKEGQNVTLSCEQNLNHDAMYWYRQDPGQGLRLIYYSQIVNDFQKGDIAEGYSVSREKKESFPLTVTSAQKNPTAFYLCASSRQISGNTIYFGEGSWLTVV.